The T cell receptor beta chain under discussion was sequenced for a study of cytomegalovirus exposure and HLA in healthy donors listed by TCRdb under 2017. In terms of the full investigation: According to an earlier analysis of 550 to 700 of the donors, some 170 million T cells yielded 120 million or so unique TCR beta sequences and roughly 280 Gb of sequence data. Among roughly 370 genotyped donors of the cohort, an average of approximately 230,000 unique TCR beta nucleotide sequences were sequenced per donor, approximately 20% of them non-productive. Donor age, sex, ethnicity and CMV serostatus were compiled together with the repertoire data. Several DR-DQ haplotypes were treated as single units for association and clustering because of strong linkage in the cohort. Around 320 gigabases of sequencing data and approximately 85 million unique TCR sequences were included in an early release covering 550 to 650 HLA-typed donors. The study combined high-throughput TCR immunosequencing, statistical association of individual TCRs with disease status, and machine learning to predict cytomegalovirus infection status. Genome-wide SNP genotypes for about 60% of the roughly 700 donors were used in a later genetic analysis, which treated that subset as a discovery cohort. HLA typing covered class I and class II loci at four-digit resolution. The number of typed donors differed by locus: about 629-640 for A, B, C, DRB1 and DQB1; 500 to 550 for DQA1; approximately 610 for DPA1; and 400 to 480 for DPB1. An earlier analysis of some 500 of the donors applied high-throughput TCR beta sequencing to assess whether each TCR beta V gene segment acted as functional or pseudogenic. A later analysis re-examined previously published TCR beta repertoires from more than 650 donors and added high-resolution HLA genotyping to investigate patterns of TCR occurrence. Besides the first cohort of 666 subjects, a separate validation cohort made up of roughly 130 different subjects was used. Using immunosequencing, the study profiled T cell repertoires from 666 subjects and related those repertoires to cytomegalovirus serostatus. The study was designed to test whether signatures of past pathogen exposure could be identified by cataloging public T cell receptors. The later analysis used no new phenotypic data to find candidate immune exposures, relying instead on TCR beta sequences and their occurrence across donors. Among the approximately 400 genotyped donors, about 85% belonged to the genetic ancestry cluster associated with self-reported Caucasian donors. All discovery cohort repertoires had been generated using a single sequencing platform. On the study overall, not on this receptor specifically: The classifier was reported to diagnose cytomegalovirus status with high specificity and sensitivity in both the original and validation cohorts. A later analysis found that most CMV-associated TCR beta chains appeared HLA-restricted, with HLA associations seemingly driven largely by CMV exposure. Immune exposure information for the cohort was limited to CMV serostatus. Some IMGT-functional V segments, including TRBV6-2 and TRBV6-3, could not be distinguished by the 87-base-pair reads and were therefore excluded. The cohort was sequenced for TCR beta chains only, and without alpha or paired-chain data the features that could be detected were limited. The study gave a list of under 200 TCR beta chains associated with cytomegalovirus. Compared with equally common non-associated chains, HLA-associated TCR beta chains in a later analysis were more clonally expanded and had lower generation probabilities. In a later genetic analysis, fewer N-insertions in productive TCRs were reported among donors in an Asian-associated ancestry cluster than the roughly 700-donor mean. Approximately 16 rarely observed V segments, including chromosome 9 orphons, were excluded from the earlier analysis of about 600 of the donors because counts were too low. A later analysis reported that several top co-occurrence clusters appeared linked to parvovirus B19, influenza, CMV and Epstein-Barr virus. In a later analysis, the rate of TCR association differed among HLA loci, with DRB1 alleles having the most associated TCRs and HLA-C alleles having the fewest. The authors suggested that the approach could potentially be generalized to other disease states and immunological phenotypes. Assigning TCR associations to individual alleles was difficult when HLA alleles, especially DR and DQ, strongly co-occurred. In vitro tests confirmed that a few of the cytomegalovirus-associated TCR beta chains recognize cytomegalovirus antigens. A group of highly shared sequence variants was considered likely to be a technical artifact of the sequencing pipeline. In a later analysis, 16,951 TCR beta sequences were associated with specific HLA alleles at a false discovery rate of 0.05. A further reported finding was that TCR beta sequences accurately predicted the HLA-A and HLA-B alleles for most subjects in the first cohort. Correlated functional status among segregating V segments might be attributable to linkage disequilibrium, but an unknown experimental factor could not be ruled out. The presence/absence analyses assumed that sequencing depth was roughly uniform across donors, and that assumption may not be true. Because HLA typing was missing for some donors at each locus, association tests included only the typed subset. An earlier analysis of approximately 500 of the donors showed that most TCR beta V segments appeared in productive rearrangements either about 90% or about 30% of the time, which broadly matched IMGT annotations. A later genetic analysis associated a missense DCLRE1C variant with V-gene and J-gene trimming of TCR beta chains, and an independent cohort replicated the association. Most TCR sequences were observed very rarely across donors, whereas some public TCRs were present in many individuals.

Of note for this clone: Its antigen is unknown. The junction and the germline gene differ at one end; a read error may be behind it.

In total, more than 500 healthy bone marrow donors made up the cohort. At the time of sampling, all cohort members were nominally healthy, though unrecorded immune exposures were likely present. The donor tested CMV seronegative and was one of the 352 seronegative cohort members. Each donor provided a peripheral blood sample, and peripheral blood mononuclear cells were used for TCR beta sequencing. The Qiagen DNeasy Blood Extraction Kit was used to extract genomic DNA from the blood cell samples. CDR1 and CDR2, looked up from the germline V gene (reference sequence), are SEHNR and FQNEAQ. The CDR3, cysteine through phenylalanine, is 16 amino acids long. CDR3 DNA only is kept here, 48 bases in frame from base 1. Library construction relied on the immunoSEQ multiplex PCR assay. The multiplex PCR relied on a mix of 60 forward primers for TCR Vbeta segments and 13 reverse primers for TCR Jbeta segments. The CDR3 region of rearranged TCR beta genes was amplified from genomic DNA by a multiplex PCR assay. The Illumina HiSeq System was used to sequence the amplified TCR beta libraries as 87-base-pair reads. The study's own analysis went as follows. In a later analysis, some 80 million unique TCR beta chains were counted across the roughly 610 repertoires, and approximately 11 million of these chains were shared by at least two donors. Raw reads were error-corrected and collapsed into unique sequences by a nearest-neighbor algorithm in which closely related sequences were merged to remove PCR and sequencing errors. CDR3 sequences were aligned to IMGT reference sequences to assign V, D and J gene segments. For a sequence to be retained, at least a six-nucleotide match to both a V gene segment and a J gene segment was required. A rearrangement was called productive if the CDR3 had no stop codons and remained in frame with V and J, and every other rearrangement was called non-productive. CDR3 was defined by IMGT convention, running from the second conserved V-encoded cysteine to the conserved J-encoded phenylalanine. The earlier analysis of about 590 of the donors excluded sequences that lacked an unambiguous match to a single V gene segment. In an earlier analysis of several hundred of the donors, V segments were called functional above 56.7% productive rearrangements and were called segregating when the between-donor standard deviation exceeded 5%. To diagnose cytomegalovirus status from the catalog of TCR beta chain sequences, a statistical classification framework was built. V and J gene assignment, in a later analysis, came from comparing TCR nucleotide sequences with IMGT/GENE-DB human TR gene sequences. Using the TCRdist pipeline, a later analysis assigned CDR3 sequences along with most-parsimonious VDJ recombination scenarios. In a later analysis, each TCR beta chain was defined by its CDR3 amino acid sequence together with its V-gene family, and reads lacking a unique V-gene family were excluded. As a way to deal with suspected cross-contamination and a sequencing artifact, a later analysis dropped over 550 nucleotide sequences that were highly shared and had low generation probability. In a later analysis, a clonal expansion index was calculated for each public chain from normalized within-repertoire ranks of inferred template counts. Generation probabilities in a later analysis came from a VDJ recombination model fitted to out-of-frame rearrangements, and those results were checked against IGoR. In a later analysis, TCR-TCR, TCR-HLA and TCR-CMV co-occurrence was scored with hypergeometric tests, and a repertoire-size bias correction was applied to TCR pairs. To estimate false discovery rates, a later analysis permuted the HLA or CMV assignments 20 times. In a later analysis, co-occurring TCRs were grouped using DBSCAN, and TCRdist sequence similarity was added for clustering within HLA-allele-positive subsets. For co-occurrence clustering, repertoires with fewer than 30,000 or more than 120,000 public chains were excluded, along with about five repertoires with anomalous nucleotide sharing. This immuneACCESS table, as held by TCRdb, lists in-frame sequences with V and J called but not all clones. Of the missing ones, under half trace to an unresolved V gene in checked studies; the others have no known cause. The V and J calls and clone size were taken over from that table, and D and trimming were inferred from the DNA. This sample gives roughly 90,000 clones in total; 70% to 90% of them show up just once. The top ten hold around 2% of the sample.

Sequencing was performed on PBMCs. This clonotype was obtained from a man aged 18 to 29 in good health and CMV-seronegative. Here the chain combines TRBV7-9 and TRBJ1-4; TRBD1 agrees with 11 junctional bases. This receptor has the CDR3 CSSSPPGTGGMWKLFF. The DNA sequence is given as TGTTCCAGCAGCCCCCCTGGGACAGGGGGGATGTGGAAACTGTTTTTT.